The 23 T cell receptor beta chains in this list originate from one sample, sequenced in a study of CD8+CD57+ T cells in acquired aplastic anemia. CDR3 and TCR beta VDJ profiling relied on genomic DNA as the template. TCRdb reprocessed the reads with MiXCR, giving one entry per CDR3 protein. The sample records 150,000 to 200,000 distinct CDR3 sequences, approximately 40% being singletons. Sequencing input: sorted CD4+, CD8+, or CD8+CD57+ T cells (not recorded which) from PBMCs. These receptors came from a human donor in good health.

This clonotype was found a few times. The rearrangement joins TRBV7-6 to TRBJ2-1; the match to TRBD2 covers 14 bases. The CDR3 consists of 17 residues. Germline CDR1 and CDR2: SGHVS and FNYEAQ. Trimming removed 6 bases from V and 3 bases from J; junction bases left unmatched: 7. The CDR3, as DNA: TGTGCCAGCAGTGTCGCCGGGACTAGCGGGGGCTACAATGAGCAGTTCTTC. Its translation: CASSVAGTSGGYNEQFF.

This clonotype was recorded a few times. A much larger clone is a single base away; this may be a read error. The chain's CDR3 is CASSLRGTGVASF. DNA for the CDR3: TGTGCCAGCAGTTTAAGAGGGACAGGGGTTGCTTCCTTT. The chain combines TRBV12-3 or TRBV12-4 with TRBJ1-1; 10 bases agree with TRBD1. This CDR3 has 13 residues.

This chain uses TRBV9 with TRBJ1-3, with D perhaps matching TRBD1 (6 bases). The germline gives CDR1 SGDLS, CDR2 YYNGEE. This CDR3 is built from 14 residues. The germline V and J ends were trimmed by 0 bases and 8 bases, with 12 bases remaining between them. The CDR3 nucleotides read TGTGCCAGCAGCGTAGGGACAGCGGGCGACACCATATATTTT. Protein sequence: CASSVGTAGDTIYF. Based on the CDR3 plus reference TRBV9 and TRBJ1-3, the full variable domain is DSGVTQTPKHLITATGQRVTLRCSPRSGDLSVYWYQQSLDQGLQFLIQYYNGEERAKGNILERFSAQQFPDLHSELNLSSLELGDSALYFCASSVGTAGDTIYFGEGSWLTVV.

This clonotype has at least ten counts. The rearrangement uses TRBV12-5 and TRBJ2-5; D remains unclear. The CDR3 extends over 16 amino acids. Germline CDR1 reads LGHNT; CDR2 reads FRNRAP. Trimming took off 0 bases at V and 5 bases at J, with 16 bases between the two ends. DNA for the CDR3: TGTGCTAGTGGTTTGGTTATGACTCCTGCCCGGGAGACCCAGTACTTC. The encoded protein is CASGLVMTPARETQYF.

This clonotype was recorded only once. This CDR3 is missing its conserved last phenylalanine or tryptophan, likely due to a read error. V and J are TRBV10-3 and TRBJ2-5, with 7 bases identical to TRBD1. The CDR3 is made up of 16 amino acids. With 0 bases clipped from V and 4 bases from J, the junction kept 8 bases outside the gene matches. The germline gives CDR1 ENHRY, CDR2 SYGVKD. The CDR3: CAISESDRPKGETQYL. The DNA for the CDR3 is TGTGCCATCAGTGAGTCGGACAGGCCCAAAGGAGAGACCCAGTACCTC.

The chain joins TRBV2 to TRBJ2-1, with TRBD2 matching over 13 bases. The V segment lost 8 bases and the J segment 6 bases; nucleotides outside the gene matches: 10. The CDR3 sequence is 16 residues long. Germline loops: CDR1 SNHLY, CDR2 FYNNEI. Written as DNA, the CDR3 is TGTGCCAGCCAACCGGGACTAGCGGGAATTCTCAATGAGCAGTTCTTC. This sequence encodes CASQPGLAGILNEQFF. The variable domain in full, completed from reference TRBV2 and TRBJ2-1, reads EPEVTQTPSHQVTQMGQEVILRCVPISNHLYFYWYRQILGQKVEFLVSFYNNEISEKSEIFDDQFSVERPDGSNFTLKIRSTKLEDSAMYFCASQPGLAGILNEQFFGPGTRLTVL.

CDR3 protein: CATSDAVATDTQYF. DNA of the CDR3: TGTGCCACCAGTGATGCGGTAGCGACAGATACGCAGTATTTT. The genes are TRBV24-1 and TRBJ2-3; D perhaps matches TRBD2 (5 bases). Germline CDR1 and CDR2: KGHDR and SFDVKD. This CDR3 comprises 14 residues. Trimming took 3 bases from V and 3 from J, leaving 9 bases between them.

The rearrangement uses TRBV18 and TRBJ2-2; a possible D gene is TRBD1 (5 bases). The V end lost 0 bases, the J end lost 1 base, and 9 bases lay between the germline ends. The CDR3 is 16 amino acids. The germline V gene encodes CDR1 KGHSH and CDR2 LQKENI. The CDR3 coding sequence is TGTGCCAGCTCACCACCCACAGGCGGGAACACCGGGGAGCTGTTTTTT. Its translation is CASSPPTGGNTGELFF. The full variable domain, its missing parts supplied by reference TRBV18 and TRBJ2-2, is NAGVMQNPRHLVRRRGQEARLRCSPMKGHSHVYWYRQLPEEGLKFMVYLQKENIIDESGMPKERFSAEFPKEGPSILRIQQVVRGDSAAYFCASSPPTGGNTGELFFGEGSRLTVL.

This sequence joins TRBV7-8 and TRBJ2-1; tentatively, D is TRBD1 or TRBD2 (5 bases each). This CDR3 is 13 amino acids long. V lost 6 bases and J 12 bases, leaving 18 bases between the germline ends. The germline CDR1 and CDR2 sequences are SGHVS and FQNEAQ. CDR3 bases: TGTGCCAGCAGTCCTATGCCCGGGGCGGCGCAGTTCTTC. It codes for CASSPMPGAAQFF.

Turning to this clonotype: One base away lies a much larger clone, so this may be a sequencing read error. This chain uses TRBV5-5 with TRBJ1-5; D gene uncertain. This CDR3 has 15 residues. The germline V gene encodes CDR1 SGHKS and CDR2 YYEKEE (reference sequence). DNA for the CDR3: TGTGCCGGCAGCTTGAGTTTCGACGGCAATCAGCCCCAGCATTTT. Translated: CAGSLSFDGNQPQHF.

This chain connects TRBV7-7 to TRBJ2-3; D gene unclear. Trimming pared 1 base from V and 4 bases from J, leaving 6 bases between. The CDR3 is 13 residues long. Germline V lookup: CDR1 SSHAT, CDR2 FNYEAQ (reference sequence). The CDR3 sequence: CASSLVPSDTQYF. The CDR3 bases are TGTGCCAGCAGCTTAGTCCCGTCAGATACGCAGTATTTT.

This clonotype was seen only a few times. The chain couples TRBV5-1 to TRBJ1-4; a possible D gene is TRBD1 (6 bases). From germline, CDR1 is SGHRS and CDR2 YFSETQ. This CDR3 has 15 amino acids. Trimming took 0 bases from V and 8 from J, leaving 14 bases between them. The CDR3 protein is CASSLGGQSQEKLFF. CDR3 DNA sequence: TGCGCCAGCAGCTTGGGCGGACAGTCTCAAGAAAAACTGTTTTTT.

In this sample, this clonotype turned up a few times. The V and J genes are TRBV2 and TRBJ2-5, with 8 nucleotides matching TRBD1. With V trimmed by 4 bases and J by 2 bases, 0 bases remained unmatched. Germline V gives CDR1 SNHLY, CDR2 FYNNEI. This CDR3 contains 13 residues. CDR3 sequence reads: CASSGQGQETQYF. In nucleotides, the CDR3 is TGTGCCAGCAGTGGACAGGGGCAAGAGACCCAGTACTTC.

This clonotype was seen ten or more times. This sequence joins TRBV10-3 and TRBJ2-1; D is perhaps TRBD2 (6 bases). Germline lookup yields CDR1 ENHRY and CDR2 SYGVKD. CDR3 size: 15 residues. The ends were cut back, 7 bases at V and 1 base at J, with 14 bases in the middle. CDR3 in DNA: TGTGCCATCACACGCCTTAGCGGATCCTACAATGAGCAGTTCTTC. Translated, it gives CAITRLSGSYNEQFF.

As for this clonotype: One junction end disagrees with the germline gene, perhaps due to a read error. The rearrangement uses TRBV20-1 and TRBJ2-5; the D is unclear. The DNA end is more similar to TRBJ2-7, so the J call may be wrong. The CDR3 has 10 amino acids. CDR1 and CDR2 from the germline V gene are DFQATT and SNEGSKA (reference sequence). For the CDR3, the DNA is TGCAGTGCTGGAGATCACGAGCAGTACTTC. Translation: CSAGDHEQYF.

V and J are TRBV20-1 and TRBJ1-1; D is uncertain. The CDR3 consists of 15 residues. The V end lost 2 bases, the J end lost 8 bases, and 21 bases lay between the germline ends. Germline V gene sequence: CDR1 DFQATT, CDR2 SNEGSKA (reference sequence). This chain's CDR3 is CSARPEPLKSREAFF. CDR3 nucleotides: TGCAGTGCTAGACCAGAACCCCTCAAATCTCGGGAAGCTTTCTTT.

This clonotype was seen repeatedly, ten times or more. This sequence joins TRBV11-2 and TRBJ1-5; D is unresolved. This CDR3 region has 14 residues. Germline CDR1 and CDR2: SGHAT and FQNNGV. V was cut by 5 bases and J by 3 bases, with 11 bases left in between. The DNA of the CDR3 is TGTGCCAGCAGCCCCCCCTTGGTCAATCAGCCCCAGCATTTT. Amino acid sequence: CASSPPLVNQPQHF. Together with reference TRBV11-2 and TRBJ1-5, the CDR3 gives the full variable domain: EAGVAQSPRYKIIEKRQSVAFWCNPISGHATLYWYQQILGQGPKLLIQFQNNGVVDDSQLPKDRFSAERLKGVDSTLKIQPAKLEDSAVYLCASSPPLVNQPQHFGDGTRLSIL.

This clonotype was seen ten or more times. The V gene is TRBV7-2, the J gene TRBJ1-5; D gene unclear. This CDR3 contains 15 residues. The ends were cut back, 5 bases at V and 7 bases at J, with 18 bases in the middle. Per the germline V gene, CDR1 is SGHTA and CDR2 is FQGNSA. In nucleotides, the CDR3 is TGTGCCAGCAGCCCATATTCGGGATACGAACAGCCCCAGCATTTT. This codes for CASSPYSGYEQPQHF.

CDR3 coding DNA: TGTGCCAGCAGCCTGTGGGGCGGGCGCGTTAGAGAGAACACCGGGGAGCTGTTTTTT. Protein product: CASSLWGGRVRENTGELFF. The V gene is TRBV4-2, the J gene TRBJ2-2; D tentatively fits TRBD1 or TRBD2 (5 bases each). The ends were cut back, 4 bases at V and 1 base at J, with 22 bases in the middle. Germline V gene lookup returns CDR1 LGHNA and CDR2 YNFKEQ. The CDR3 sequence is 19 residues long.

This chain joins TRBV10-3 and TRBJ2-1; unclear D gene. The CDR3 loop spans 13 amino acids. Between the trimmed V and J ends, which lost 4 bases and 7 bases, there was a span of 11 bases. Germline V gene lookup returns CDR1 ENHRY and CDR2 SYGVKD. The CDR3 coding sequence is TGTGCCATCAGTGCGGATTTTGAGAATGAGCAGTTCTTC. This gives the protein CAISADFENEQFF.

This clonotype was detected many times. This CDR3 is CASSPRDLLNSYNEQFF. The CDR3 nucleotides read TGTGCCAGCAGCCCCCGGGACTTGCTAAACTCCTACAATGAGCAGTTCTTC. The gene calls are TRBV7-9 and TRBJ2-1; D is possibly TRBD2 (6 bases). Between the trimmed V and J ends, which lost 5 bases and 0 bases, there was a span of 17 bases. The CDR3 has 17 residues. Germline lookup yields CDR1 SEHNR and CDR2 FQNEAQ (reference sequence).

Turning to this clonotype: One end of the junction does not line up with germline, which may come from a read error. The chain carries TRBV4-1 and TRBJ2-7; 8 nucleotides align to TRBD1. This CDR3 has 13 amino acids. The germline V gene has CDR1 MGHRA and CDR2 YSYEKL. The CDR3 protein is CAISQYPGGEQYF. The CDR3 DNA follows: TGCGCCATCAGCCAATATCCAGGGGGCGAGCAGTACTTT.

In its sample, this clonotype was seen many times. The rearrangement uses TRBV6-5 and TRBJ1-2; D ambiguous. Germline V gene data show CDR1 as MNHEY and CDR2 as SVGAGI. Trimming left V 10 bases short and J 0 bases short, with 15 bases between. CDR3 length: 14 residues. The CDR3 DNA sequence: TGTGCCATCACTTCACGAGAGGCTAACTATGGCTACACCTTC. Encoded protein: CAITSREANYGYTF.